The subject of this entry is one T cell receptor beta chain. Repertoires were generated with immunoSEQ multiplex PCR, while TCRdb's copy carries only in-frame clones and drops some. The table lists about 150,000 clones, approximately 87% of them singletons. This specimen belongs to a study of T cell responses to AZD1222 COVID-19 vaccine. Germline V CDR1 and CDR2: MGHRA, YSYEKL. This CDR3 region has 13 residues. V lost 4 bases, J lost 8 bases, and 14 bases lay in between. Sequenced here: peripheral blood, sampled on day 0 of MenACWY control vaccination. This chain connects TRBV4-1 to TRBJ1-2; no firm D call. The TCR was taken from an adult in good health. The CDR3 nucleotides are TGCGCCAGCAGCCTCTTGACTACAGAGGGCTACACCTTC. It specifies CASSLLTTEGYTF.